This T cell receptor beta chain stems from a study of cytomegalovirus exposure and HLA in healthy donors. This PCR relied on a set of 60 Vbeta primers and 13 Jbeta primers. TCRdb's copy holds only in-frame clones and misses some; the assay was immunoSEQ multiplex PCR. The repertoire consists of about 190,000 clones, with around 88% occurring once and the leading ten covering over 1.5%. This CDR3 has 17 residues. Germline-derived CDR1 and CDR2 are SNHLY and FYNNEI. J gave up 1 base and V 7 bases, and 10 bases lay outside the gene matches. V usage is TRBV2 and J usage is TRBJ1-5; TRBD1 aligns across 10 bases. The sequence derives from a man aged 35 to 55 in good health and CMV-seropositive. Sequencing was performed on PBMCs. CDR3 nucleotide sequence: TGTGCCAGCAAAGGGGGACAGGGGTTTGACAGCAATCAGCCCCAGCATTTT. This encodes CASKGGQGFDSNQPQHF. Drawing the rest from reference TRBV2 and TRBJ1-5, the complete variable domain is EPEVTQTPSHQVTQMGQEVILRCVPISNHLYFYWYRQILGQKVEFLVSFYNNEISEKSEIFDDQFSVERPDGSNFTLKIRSTKLEDSAMYFCASKGGQGFDSNQPQHFGDGTRLSIL.